The clone carrying this TCR beta chain was seen many times. The target antigen is unknown. The germline V and J ends were trimmed by 3 bases and 2 bases, with 10 bases remaining between them. Germline CDR1 LGHDT, CDR2 YNNKEL (reference sequence). The CDR3 consists of 14 residues. MiXCR was run by TCRdb on the 5' RACE reads, yielding one entry per CDR3 protein. The sample has around 250,000 distinct CDR3 sequences, 7% seen once; the top ten hold roughly 3.9%. The record originates from a study of identical twins. Whole-study findings and limits: Less excess twin sharing appeared in beta out-of-frame sequences.

All donors were healthy, and all were Caucasian. These data are also associated with another study on yellow fever vaccine responses in identical twins. That publication notes: Reported findings indicate that twins' vaccine T cell responses seemed partially convergent, partially personalized.

The rearrangement links TRBV3-1 to TRBJ1-2; possible D gene TRBD1, 5 bases. This receptor was identified in a woman between 18 and 30 years old in good health. Sequenced: memory (CD45RO+) T cells sorted from blood. The DNA for the CDR3 is TGTGCCAGCAGCCACGGGGGGGGGAACTATGGCTACACCTTC. This codes for CASSHGGGNYGYTF.